This T cell receptor (beta chain) was sequenced in a study of STAT3 mutations in large granular lymphocyte leukemia. The study's findings and limits: In T-cell large granular lymphocyte leukemia, about half of patients showed multiple immunodominant subclonotypes.

Concerning this clone: The target antigen is unknown.

Average productive template count per sample was around 44,000. Profiled with immunoSEQ multiplex PCR; TCRdb holds only in-frame clones, not every one. Altogether 15,000 to 20,000 clones are present, about 83% being singletons, with the ten largest covering roughly 9%. V lost 3 bases, J lost 3 bases, and 17 bases lay in between. The CDR3 length is 16 residues. Germline CDR1 reads KGHSH; CDR2 reads LQKENI. The sequence was obtained from a man in his forties or fifties with T-cell large granular lymphocyte leukemia. Some clones in this sample may be carry-over from other donors' samples. The chain joins TRBV18 to TRBJ1-1, with D possibly being TRBD1 (6 bases). Sequencing used peripheral blood mononuclear cells. This chain's CDR3 is CASSPEGGIRYTEAFF. CDR3 coding DNA: TGTGCCAGCTCACCGGAGGGGGGCATAAGGTACACTGAAGCTTTCTTT.